A selection of T cell receptor beta chains follows, all from one sample in a study of blood T cell repertoires in COVID-19. The data were produced by immunoSEQ multiplex PCR, yet TCRdb's version contains in-frame clones alone and is incomplete. The table includes more than 60,000 clones, under 95% detected once. What was sequenced was peripheral blood. These receptors came from a human donor in a cohort sampled during active COVID-19. Both conserved end residues are trimmed from each CDR3. A D gene is named only where the DNA matches it firmly.

cdr3_aa j_call cdr3_length v_call d_call
ASSQGGLASNEQF TRBJ2-1 13 TRBV4-3 TRBD2
ASSLGTNDGYT TRBJ1-2 11 TRBV18 .
ASSRQGSQLISGANVLT TRBJ2-6 17 TRBV7-2 TRBD1
ASRSGTGGNYGYT TRBJ1-2 13 TRBV27 TRBD1
ASGQLYGYT TRBJ1-2 9 TRBV12-3/TRBV12-4 .
ASSPAGTGGNEQF TRBJ2-1 13 TRBV4-3 TRBD1
ASSLGGNGYT TRBJ1-2 10 TRBV5-6 TRBD1
ASSSGQGGRNEQF TRBJ2-1 13 TRBV5-1 .
ASSQDVGGPSYYNEQF TRBJ2-1 16 TRBV4-2 .
ATSRVKNTGELF TRBJ2-2 12 TRBV15 .
ASSQDRTGSNYGYT TRBJ1-2 14 TRBV4-2 .
ASSLARGVPDEQY TRBJ2-7 13 TRBV5-6 TRBD2
ASTRSLNTEAF TRBJ1-1 11 TRBV5-1 .
ASSMRLAAGTDTQY TRBJ2-3 14 TRBV19 TRBD2
ASTRDRGRTEAF TRBJ1-1 12 TRBV5-1 TRBD1
ASSLRTGSPYEQY TRBJ2-7 13 TRBV6-5 TRBD1
ASSERYRDTQY TRBJ2-3 11 TRBV6-1 .
ASSQFSLLNTGELF TRBJ2-2 14 TRBV4-3 .
ASSDGQGNVLGETQY TRBJ2-5 15 TRBV6-2/TRBV6-3 TRBD1
ASSLGGGASYGYT TRBJ1-2 13 TRBV7-9 TRBD1
ASSGTGGRREDTQY TRBJ2-3 14 TRBV6-2/TRBV6-3 TRBD1
ASSLIRGDTQY TRBJ2-3 11 TRBV4-1 .
ASSFLEEQF TRBJ2-1 9 TRBV5-1 .
ASRPSGLAKETQY TRBJ2-5 13 TRBV6-5 TRBD2
ASSLVAFNEQF TRBJ2-1 11 TRBV5-1 .
ASSVEGGRGETQY TRBJ2-5 13 TRBV9 TRBD1
ASSFGEGYT TRBJ1-2 9 TRBV6-6 .
ASSLAGGHEQY TRBJ2-7 11 TRBV7-3 TRBD2
ASSARAGGHETQY TRBJ2-5 13 TRBV9 TRBD2
ASIPGQGRPGSYGYT TRBJ1-2 15 TRBV2 TRBD1
ASSLQRGLYNEQF TRBJ2-1 13 TRBV27 TRBD2
ATRGEKLF TRBJ1-4 8 TRBV25-1 .
ASPSIGGGQTNEKLF TRBJ1-4 15 TRBV6-4 .